The sequence of this T cell receptor beta chain was determined in a study of beta chain features in type 1 diabetes. This clone has just a few counts. One heparinised draw, averaging about 110 mL, was taken per donor. Isolation of CD4+ naive, central memory, regulatory and stem cell-like memory cells was achieved by sorting via CD45RO/CCR7/CD25/CD127/CD95/CD27. Germline-derived CDR1 and CDR2 are SNHLY and FYNNEI. V lost 6 bases and J lost 7, with 18 bases in between. The CDR3 loop spans 14 amino acids. The investigators reverse transcribed all of the isolated RNA, so they sequenced expressed TCRB transcripts. Assay used: immunoSEQ multiplex PCR; TCRdb lists only in-frame clones, some missing. The table includes roughly 380,000 clones, 20% detected once.

This TCR derives from a woman aged 18 to 35 in good health. Sequenced input: naive CD4+ T cells from blood. The rearrangement uses TRBV2 and TRBJ2-5, with a tentative D call TRBD1 (5 bases). The CDR3 loop reads CASSLRPGSGTQYF. The CDR3 DNA sequence: TGTGCCAGCAGCCTCCGCCCAGGGTCCGGGACCCAGTACTTC.